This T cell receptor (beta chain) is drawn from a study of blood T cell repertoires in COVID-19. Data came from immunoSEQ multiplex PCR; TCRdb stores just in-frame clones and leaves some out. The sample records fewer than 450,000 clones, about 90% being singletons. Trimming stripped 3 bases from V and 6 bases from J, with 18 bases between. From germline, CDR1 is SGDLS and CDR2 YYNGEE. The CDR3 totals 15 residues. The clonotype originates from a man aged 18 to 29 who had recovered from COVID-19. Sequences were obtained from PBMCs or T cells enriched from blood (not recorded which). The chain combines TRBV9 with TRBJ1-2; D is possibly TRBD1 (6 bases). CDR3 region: CASSGQVFAENGYTF. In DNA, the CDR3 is TGTGCCAGCAGCGGACAGGTTTTCGCGGAGAATGGCTACACCTTC. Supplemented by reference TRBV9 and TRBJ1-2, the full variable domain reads DSGVTQTPKHLITATGQRVTLRCSPRSGDLSVYWYQQSLDQGLQFLIQYYNGEERAKGNILERFSAQQFPDLHSELNLSSLELGDSALYFCASSGQVFAENGYTFGSGTRLTVV.